The source of this T cell receptor beta chain is a study of cytomegalovirus exposure and HLA in healthy donors. Study-wide context: The approximately 120 validation repertoires were produced on the same platform as the 670 or so repertoires of the first cohort. This was reported in a later analysis.

In regard to this clone: Its target is unknown.

General study points: The tendency of first-cohort TCR clusters to co-occur in the 120 or so validation repertoires was the finding of a later analysis.

The germline V and J ends were trimmed by 3 bases and 8 bases, with 13 bases remaining between them. CDR1 and CDR2 (germline): MDHEN, SYDVKM. The CDR3 spans 14 residues. TCRdb's table, derived via immunoSEQ multiplex PCR, lists solely in-frame clones and lacks some. Among over 200,000 clones, approximately 87% were seen once, and the ten largest hold roughly 5.5%. Separation from the approximately 670-subject first cohort characterized the 120-subject validation cohort, to which the donors belonged. Sequencing input: PBMCs. V is TRBV28 and J is TRBJ1-4; tentatively, D is TRBD1 (5 bases). The origin of this receptor is a woman aged 18 to 35 in good health and CMV-seronegative. CDR3 amino acids: CASSLLGASEKLFF. The CDR3 DNA reads TGTGCCAGCAGTTTGCTAGGGGCTAGCGAAAAACTGTTTTTT.